The entry that follows covers one T cell receptor beta chain sequence. The clone's antigen remains unknown. Per-base qualities were not stored, and no clone one base away is much larger. In the ViraFEST assay, PBMC were stimulated with viral peptide pools, and antigen-specific CD4+ T cell clonotypes were then identified by expansion using TCR sequencing. After roughly 11 days of culture, CD4+ T cells were isolated with the EasySep CD4+ T cell isolation kit. Healthy vaccine recipients had no prior SARS-CoV-2 infection, confirmed by negative nucleocapsid antibodies before and after vaccination. Each well held roughly 2 million PBMC cultured in IMDM containing approximately 5% human AB serum, 8.5 to 10 IU/ml IL-2 and gentamicin, along with around 11 ug/ml peptides. On days 3 and 7, half of the culture medium was replaced with fresh IL-2-containing medium. Unless noted otherwise, every peptide stimulation condition was grown in triplicate wells. Using Ficoll-Paque Plus gradient centrifugation, PBMC were separated from whole blood and then either used fresh or cryopreserved at -140C. Overlapping peptide pools spanned the spike proteins of SARS-CoV-2 and the common cold coronaviruses HCoV-NL63, HCoV-OC43 and HCoV-229E. The QIAamp micro DNA kit was used to extract genomic DNA from the cultured CD4+ T cells.

The data were obtained in a study of vaccination effects on CD4 cells after COVID-19 (dated by TCRdb to 2022 to 2024). For the wider study: Each participant received two doses of an mRNA SARS-CoV-2 vaccine, either BNT162b2 or mRNA-1273. Altogether, roughly 10 COVID-19 convalescent patients and several SARS-CoV-2-naive healthy vaccine recipients made up the full study. SARS-CoV-2 spike-specific CD4+ TCR repertoires from before and after mRNA vaccination were compared in COVID-19 convalescent patients and in infection-naive vaccine recipients. Cultures from other donors in the study were sequenced using the Oncomine TCR Beta short-read assay on an Illumina iSeq 100. The paper as a whole reports these results and caveats: The study was limited by a small number of convalescent patients, and early post-infection timepoints were lacking. Marked clonal contraction was observed in both infection-induced and vaccine-induced clones at late post-vaccination timepoints, consistent with waning T cell responses. Among healthy vaccine recipients, nearly all vaccine-induced clones were SARS-CoV-2 mono-reactive, and only 1 of 255 was cross-reactive with common cold coronaviruses.

Receptor amplification or capture employed the immunoSEQ multiplex PCR assay. DNA from the CD4+ T cells that had been cultured and isolated underwent TCR beta CDR3 sequencing. Per the original workflow: The analysis removed non-productive TCR sequences, trimmed reads to the CDR3 region, and retained only CDR3s that were 7 or more amino acids long. The MANAFEST web app was used to pick out antigen-specific clonotypes by comparing their expansion in peptide wells with that in reference cultures. For clones to be considered positive, expansion at FDR<0.05 versus reference and all other wells, an odds ratio above 5, and a frequency above 0.1% in two replicate wells were required. A clonotype was defined as cross-reactive if the clonotype was significantly expanded both in SARS-CoV-2 spike wells and in at least one common cold coronavirus spike condition. CDR3 similarity was assessed by Levenshtein distance with the stringdist R package, and unrooted trees were built with ape in R 3.6.1. Not all clones reach the TCRdb copy of this immuneACCESS table, which keeps in-frame sequences only. Checked studies attribute under half of the gap to unresolved V genes and leave the rest unexplained. That table gives V, J and clone size, and the DNA gave D and trimming. The sample has about 41,000 clones on record, 77% of them singletons. The leading ten clones occupy approximately 2.9% of the sample.

The germline V gene supplies CDR1 KGHSH and CDR2 LQKENI. Taken from cysteine to phenylalanine, the CDR3 has 13 residues. The retained sequence is limited to the CDR3, 39 bases, with the frame set at the first base. After removal of 4 bases from V and 3 bases from J, the junction retains 2 bases not matched to a gene. This clonotype was obtained from a human donor who received a COVID-19 vaccine. The sample was CD4+ T cells from PBMCs cultured with HCoV-NL63 spike peptides, taken before COVID-19 vaccination. The sample's cell subset or site label, in plain terms: HCoV-NL63 spike overlapping peptide pool stimulation. The chain couples TRBV18 to TRBJ1-1, with 7 central nucleotides matching TRBD1. The CDR3 is CASSRTGDTEAFF. Here is the DNA: TGTGCCAGCTCACGAACAGGGGACACTGAAGCTTTCTTT.